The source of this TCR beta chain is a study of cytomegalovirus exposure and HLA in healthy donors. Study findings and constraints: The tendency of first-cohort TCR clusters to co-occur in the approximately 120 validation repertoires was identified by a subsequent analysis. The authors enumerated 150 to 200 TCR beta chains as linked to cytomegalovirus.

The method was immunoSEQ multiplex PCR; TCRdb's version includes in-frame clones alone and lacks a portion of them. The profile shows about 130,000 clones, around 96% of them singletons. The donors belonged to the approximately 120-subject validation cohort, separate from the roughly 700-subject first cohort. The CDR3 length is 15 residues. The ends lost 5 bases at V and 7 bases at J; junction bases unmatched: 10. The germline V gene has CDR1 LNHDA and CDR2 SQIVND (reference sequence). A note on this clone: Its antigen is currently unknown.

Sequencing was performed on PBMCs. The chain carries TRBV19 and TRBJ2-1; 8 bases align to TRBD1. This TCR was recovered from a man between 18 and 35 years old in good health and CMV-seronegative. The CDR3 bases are TGTGCCAGTAGTCCGTGGACAGGGCCAGGGAATGAGCAGTTCTTC. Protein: CASSPWTGPGNEQFF.